This record concerns one T cell receptor (beta chain) sequence. As yet, its antigen is unknown. This record comes from a study of OX40 agonist ivuxolimab in advanced cancers. Whole-study context: Three patients responded partially, comprising one with hepatocellular carcinoma and two with cutaneous melanoma.

Trimming pared 4 bases from V and 5 bases from J, leaving 20 bases between. The CDR3 loop spans 16 amino acids. Germline CDR1 is MNHEY and CDR2 is SMNVEV (reference sequence). General study points: In the 0.1 to 3.0 mg/kg range, CD4+ and CD8+ blood T cells had expanded clonally by week 6. Partial responders at 0.1-3.0 mg/kg showed near-lowest clonal expansion. Expanded clones were, on average, more numerous among CD8+ T cells than CD4+.

Repertoires were generated with immunoSEQ multiplex PCR, while TCRdb's copy carries only in-frame clones and drops some. The profile shows 15,000 to 20,000 clones, approximately 86% of them singletons. This TCR derives from an adult with an advanced solid tumor such as melanoma, head and neck, liver or kidney cancer. Source: CD4+ or CD8+ T cells sorted from blood, taken in a trial of the OX40 agonist ivuxolimab. The chain recombines TRBV27 with TRBJ1-1; D ambiguous. The chain's CDR3 is CASSSDGRRLRTEAFF. CDR3 in DNA: TGTGCCAGCAGTTCCGACGGTAGGCGTTTAAGGACTGAAGCTTTCTTT.